The source of this T cell receptor beta chain is a study of human T cells and chemical hapten exposure. Regarding time point: patch test 2, 6 weeks after DPC sensitization. As for treatment: therapeutic diphenylcyclopropenone sensitization with weekly scalp DPC. From whole blood left unfractionated, total RNA was extracted. TCRdb independently ran MiXCR on the RACE reads; one entry per CDR3 protein. The data contain tens of thousands of distinct CDR3 sequences, more than 9% of them seen just once; the ten biggest clones take up more than 13%. The CDR3 is 16 amino acids. Unmatched junction bases numbered 10, after V lost 6 bases and J lost 2 bases. Germline V gives CDR1 SNHLY, CDR2 FYNNEI.

The material was whole blood, obtained in connection with sensitization to the hapten diphenylcyclopropenone (DPC). The V call is TRBV2, the J call TRBJ2-1; 7 bases agree with TRBD1. The sequence was obtained from a woman aged 30 to 39 with alopecia areata. Some clones in this sample may be carry-over from other donors' samples. CDR3 in amino acids: CASRTPRTGPYNEQFF. CDR3 nucleotides: TGTGCCAGCAGGACCCCTCGGACAGGCCCCTACAATGAGCAGTTCTTC.